One sample yielded the 13 T cell receptor beta chains listed below, sequenced in a study of siplizumab effects on memory and regulatory T cells. Sequencing was performed with immunoSEQ multiplex PCR; in TCRdb, only in-frame clones are kept and a portion is missing. This sample has about 100,000 clones, with about nine tenths found just once. The sample consisted of CD4+ T cells sorted from blood. The receptor set was obtained from a human donor in good health. Some clones in this sample may be carry-over from other donors' samples.

The chain links TRBV6-5 to TRBJ2-7; possibly TRBD2 for D (5 bases). Trimming shortened V by 6 bases and J by 3 bases, and 15 bases separated the two germline ends. CDR3 size: 14 residues. CDR1 is MNHEY, CDR2 SVGAGI, per germline. CDR3 sequence (DNA): TGTGCCAGCAGCCAACGGACGGGGATCTACGAGCAGTACTTC. Residues: CASSQRTGIYEQYF.

The chain carries TRBV7-3 and TRBJ2-7; TRBD2 aligns across 16 bases. The CDR3 has 17 amino acids. CDR1 and CDR2 (germline): SGHTA, FQGTGA. The V gene end was trimmed by 5 bases and the J gene end by 3 bases; junction bases not matched to a gene: 7. This CDR3 reads CASSPLGLAGGDYEQYF. CDR3 nucleotide sequence: TGTGCCAGCAGCCCTCTGGGACTAGCGGGAGGGGACTACGAGCAGTACTTC. The full variable domain, completed using reference TRBV7-3 and TRBJ2-7, is GAGVSQTPSNKVTEKGKYVELRCDPISGHTALYWYRQSLGQGPEFLIYFQGTGAADDSGLPNDRFFAVRPEGSVSTLKIQRTERGDSAVYLCASSPLGLAGGDYEQYFGPGTRLTVT.

The chain has TRBV5-1 and TRBJ2-5; TRBD2 might be the D (6 bases). This CDR3 region has 16 residues. Germline V lookup: CDR1 SGHRS, CDR2 YFSETQ. V lost 4 bases to trimming and J lost 0 bases, with 16 bases between them. CDR3 region: CASSAGLTFHQETQYF. CDR3 nucleotides: TGCGCCAGCAGCGCGGGACTTACATTCCACCAAGAGACCCAGTACTTC.

The chain links TRBV18 to TRBJ1-1, with D uncertain. CDR3 length: 14 amino acids. Germline V CDR1 and CDR2: KGHSH, LQKENI. The V end was cut by 0 bases, the J end by 1 base, with 6 bases between. The CDR3 loop reads CASSPPSRNTEAFF. CDR3 nucleotides: TGTGCCAGCTCACCACCATCCAGGAACACTGAAGCTTTCTTT.

V usage is TRBV6-1 and J usage is TRBJ1-5, with a possible D match to TRBD1 (6 bases). The germline gives CDR1 MNHNS, CDR2 SASEGT. The V end was cut by 6 bases, the J end by 5 bases, with 11 bases between. The CDR3 sequence is 13 residues long. CDR3 DNA: TGTGCCAGCAGCCCGAGGGGGGATCAGCCCCAGCATTTT. Protein: CASSPRGDQPQHF.

This chain uses TRBV29-1 with TRBJ1-3; D remains ambiguous. The CDR3 covers 13 residues. CDR1 and CDR2 (germline): SQVTM, ANQGSEA. Trimming took off 4 bases at V and 3 bases at J, with 10 bases between the two ends. CDR3 amino acids: CSVVPVIGNTIYF. The CDR3 DNA reads as TGCAGCGTTGTCCCGGTAATTGGAAACACCATATATTTT.

The CDR3 loop is CASSDGTSGTYEQYF. DNA of the CDR3: TGCGCCAGCAGTGATGGGACTAGCGGGACCTACGAGCAGTACTTC. The J gene is TRBJ2-7, the V gene TRBV10-1, with 13 nucleotides matching TRBD2. The CDR3 is 15 residues long. Germline trimming cut 3 bases from V and 2 bases from J; bases unmatched to any gene: 1. Germline CDR1 WNHNN, CDR2 SYGVQD (reference sequence).

The CDR3 DNA is TGTGCCAGCACCCTGGGGACAGGACCCACCGGGGAGCTGTTTTTT. The encoded protein is CASTLGTGPTGELFF. The chain couples TRBV6-5 to TRBJ2-2; 8 bases are a match to TRBD1. Germline V lookup: CDR1 MNHEY, CDR2 SVGAGI. The CDR3 runs 15 residues. Unmatched junction bases numbered 8, after V lost 7 bases and J lost 4 bases.

The rearrangement links TRBV7-2 to TRBJ2-7; 12 bases agree with TRBD2. V was pared by 2 bases and J by 0 bases, with 11 bases of the junction left unmatched. Germline V gene sequence: CDR1 SGHTA, CDR2 FQGNSA. CDR3 length equals 19 residues. Here the CDR3 reads CASSLIVGLAGPRSYEQYF. CDR3 in DNA: TGTGCCAGCAGCTTAATTGTCGGACTAGCGGGACCTCGCTCCTACGAGCAGTACTTC.

This clone was picked up one time. The J gene is TRBJ1-1, the V gene TRBV18, with 8 bases that match TRBD1. The CDR3 is made up of 15 amino acids. Germline V lookup: CDR1 KGHSH, CDR2 LQKENI. V shed 6 bases and J 3 bases; nucleotides not matched to a gene: 9. The CDR3 spells CASSFTGGVDTEAFF. The CDR3 nucleotides read TGTGCCAGCTCCTTCACAGGGGGTGTGGACACTGAAGCTTTCTTT.

The V gene is TRBV7-3, the J gene TRBJ2-1; 7 bases align to TRBD2. V lost 3 bases and J lost 9; bases outside the gene matches: 11. Germline CDR1 SGHTA, CDR2 FQGTGA. The CDR3 is 15 amino acids. CDR3 DNA: TGTGCCAGCAGCTTCATGTCGGGAGGTTCCGGTGAGCAGTTCTTC. Amino acids: CASSFMSGGSGEQFF. Based on the CDR3 plus reference TRBV7-3 and TRBJ2-1, the full variable domain is GAGVSQTPSNKVTEKGKYVELRCDPISGHTALYWYRQSLGQGPEFLIYFQGTGAADDSGLPNDRFFAVRPEGSVSTLKIQRTERGDSAVYLCASSFMSGGSGEQFFGPGTRLTVL.

For the CDR3, the DNA is TGTGCCAGCAGTTTATGGGTACTAGCGGGAGGCCCCGGGGAGCTGTTTTTT. Protein product: CASSLWVLAGGPGELFF. The chain links TRBV28 to TRBJ2-2, with 12 positions matching TRBD2. The CDR3 covers 17 residues. CDR1 and CDR2 (germline): MDHEN, SYDVKM. V trimming: 0 bases; J trimming: 6 bases; junction bases outside the gene matches: 5. Full variable domain (outside the CDR3, taken from reference TRBV28 and TRBJ2-2): DVKVTQSSRYLVKRTGEKVFLECVQDMDHENMFWYRQDPGLGLRLIYFSYDVKMKEKGDIPEGYSVSREKKERFSLILESASTNQTSMYLCASSLWVLAGGPGELFFGEGSRLTVL.

DNA for the CDR3: TGTGCCAGCAGCTTAGGGGGGGTTGAGACCCAGTACTTC. It codes for CASSLGGVETQYF. The chain couples TRBV11-2 to TRBJ2-5; a possible D gene is TRBD2 (6 bases). V dropped 1 base and J dropped 5 bases, with 8 bases sitting between them. This CDR3 has 13 amino acids. Germline V gives CDR1 SGHAT, CDR2 FQNNGV.